This paragraph reports one T cell receptor beta chain. Its antigen remains unidentified. At one end, the junction sequence differs from germline, possibly due to a read error. The sample carries other DNA sequences with the same CDR3. The sample is drawn from a study of a mutant IDH1 vaccine in newly diagnosed glioma. Regarding time point: week 11, during vaccination. The investigators gave 300 ug of mutant IDH1 20-mer peptide in each vaccine dose, together with topical imiquimod. This CDR3 comprises 15 residues. Germline CDR1 and CDR2: SGDLS and YYNGEE. This table comes from immunoSEQ multiplex PCR, and its TCRdb copy is limited to in-frame clones, with some not included. The data contain about 67,000 clones, 70% to 90% of them singletons.

Source: PBMCs, taken from a glioma patient whose treatment included an IDH1 peptide vaccine. This chain joins TRBV9 and TRBJ2-1; 9 nucleotides line up with TRBD2. The receptor comes from a man aged 35 to 55 with glioma. The CDR3: CASSVSGSDHNEQFF. The CDR3 bases are TGCGCCAGCAGCGTTAGCGGGAGTGACCACAATGAGCAGTTCTTC.